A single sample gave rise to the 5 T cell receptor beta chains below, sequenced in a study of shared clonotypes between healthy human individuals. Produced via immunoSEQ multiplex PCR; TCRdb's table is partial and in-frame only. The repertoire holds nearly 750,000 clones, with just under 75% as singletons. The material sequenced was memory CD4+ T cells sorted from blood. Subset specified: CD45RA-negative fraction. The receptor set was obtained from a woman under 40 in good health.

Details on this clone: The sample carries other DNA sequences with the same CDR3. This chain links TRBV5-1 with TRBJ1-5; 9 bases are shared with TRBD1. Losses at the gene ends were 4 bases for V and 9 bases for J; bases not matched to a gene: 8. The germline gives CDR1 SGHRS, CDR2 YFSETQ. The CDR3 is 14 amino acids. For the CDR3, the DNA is TGCGCCAGCAGCCCCGGGACAGGGTCGCTGCCCCAGCATTTT. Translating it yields CASSPGTGSLPQHF.

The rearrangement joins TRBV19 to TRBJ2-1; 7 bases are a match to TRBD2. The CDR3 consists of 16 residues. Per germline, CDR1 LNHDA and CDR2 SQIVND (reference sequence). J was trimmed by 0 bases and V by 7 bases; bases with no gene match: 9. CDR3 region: CASTPGGSHSYNEQFF. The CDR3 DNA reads TGTGCCAGTACCCCCGGGGGGAGCCACTCCTACAATGAGCAGTTCTTC.

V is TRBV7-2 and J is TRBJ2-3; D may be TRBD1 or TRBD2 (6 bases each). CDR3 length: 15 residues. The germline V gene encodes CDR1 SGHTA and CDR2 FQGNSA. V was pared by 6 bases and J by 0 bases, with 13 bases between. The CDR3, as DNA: TGTGCCAGCAGTCATGGGGGGCTAAGCACAGATACGCAGTATTTT. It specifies CASSHGGLSTDTQYF.

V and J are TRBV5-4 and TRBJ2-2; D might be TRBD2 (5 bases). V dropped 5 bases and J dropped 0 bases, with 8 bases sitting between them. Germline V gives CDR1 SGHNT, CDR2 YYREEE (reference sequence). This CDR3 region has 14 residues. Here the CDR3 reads CASSRESNTGELFF. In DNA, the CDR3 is TGTGCCAGCAGTAGGGAGTCGAACACCGGGGAGCTGTTTTTT.

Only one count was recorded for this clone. This CDR3 reads CASSPYLGPTNEKLFF. In DNA, the CDR3 is TGTGCCAGCAGCCCCTATCTCGGGCCAACTAATGAAAAACTGTTTTTT. V and J are TRBV7-9 and TRBJ1-4; no clear D. The germline V gene encodes CDR1 SEHNR and CDR2 FQNEAQ (reference sequence). The CDR3 extends over 16 amino acids. V was cut by 5 bases and J by 0 bases, with 13 bases left in between.